The entry below gives a single T cell receptor beta chain sequence along with its context. What it binds is unknown. No conserved phenylalanine or tryptophan ends this CDR3, so it is likely a read error. Three rounds of nested PCR, following a modified ARM-PCR protocol, produced the TCRbeta library. TCRdb analysed the multiplex PCR reads with MiXCR anew, one entry per CDR3 protein. The repertoire holds 65,000 to 95,000 distinct CDR3 sequences, with 80% to 85% as singletons. This sample is drawn from a study of tumor and adjacent non-tumor tissue in lung cancer. About the research overall: Patients were aged roughly 31 to 76, 9 to 10 men and a handful of women, stage I to III.

No cell sorting was done before RNA was extracted from the tissue. Overall study findings and caveats: In normal lung, the top 100 clones were significantly more dominant than in tumor.

V shed 8 bases, J shed 1 base, and the junction held 8 bases outside the gene matches. Germline V lookup: CDR1 SGHRS, CDR2 YFSETQ. This CDR3 is built from 14 residues. Sequencing was done on a sample of lung tumor tissue. The sequence was obtained from a woman in her forties or fifties with non-small cell lung cancer. The gene calls are TRBV5-1 and TRBJ2-5; 7 nucleotides line up with TRBD1. CDR3 sequence reads: CASSLDRFQETQYL. The CDR3 DNA sequence: TGCGCCAGTAGTTTGGACAGGTTCCAAGAGACCCAGTACTTA.